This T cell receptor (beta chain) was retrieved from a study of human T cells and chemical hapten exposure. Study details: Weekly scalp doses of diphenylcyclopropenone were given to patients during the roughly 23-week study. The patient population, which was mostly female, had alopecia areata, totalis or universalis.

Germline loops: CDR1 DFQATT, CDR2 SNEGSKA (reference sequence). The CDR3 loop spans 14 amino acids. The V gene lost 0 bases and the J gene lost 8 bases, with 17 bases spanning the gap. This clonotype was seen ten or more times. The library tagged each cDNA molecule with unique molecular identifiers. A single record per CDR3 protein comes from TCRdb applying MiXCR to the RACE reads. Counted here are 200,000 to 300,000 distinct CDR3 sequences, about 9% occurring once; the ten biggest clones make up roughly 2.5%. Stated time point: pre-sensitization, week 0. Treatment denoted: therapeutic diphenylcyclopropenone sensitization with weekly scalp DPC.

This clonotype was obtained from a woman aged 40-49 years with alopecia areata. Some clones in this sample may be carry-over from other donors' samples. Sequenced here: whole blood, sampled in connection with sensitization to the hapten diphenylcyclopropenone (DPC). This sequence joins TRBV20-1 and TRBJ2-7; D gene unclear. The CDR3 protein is CSARDLYLESKQYF. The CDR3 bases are TGCAGTGCTAGAGACCTTTACCTAGAAAGTAAGCAGTACTTC.